Listed below are T cell receptor beta chains from one sample, sequenced in a study of T cells in Graves' hyperthyroidism and ophthalmopathy. TCRdb re-analysed the multiplex PCR reads in MiXCR, keeping a single row per CDR3 protein. The sample lists fewer than 700,000 distinct CDR3 sequences; 15% to 20% were seen once. The sequencing sample was made of blood. These receptors all come from a woman in her late teens or twenties with Graves' ophthalmopathy. CDR3s include the opening cysteine and the closing phenylalanine or tryptophan. D genes are given only for firm matches. Rows give clone size only sometimes, using once, few, many, or a class for an expanded clone.

length: 12
size: -
D: -
V: TRBV20-1
J: TRBJ1-3
CDR3: CSASLPGNTIYF
DNA: TGCAGTGCTAGTCTCCCCGGAAACACCATATATTTT

length: 14
size: many
D: TRBD1
V: TRBV24-1
J: TRBJ1-1
CDR3: CASSYRGGNTEAFF
DNA: TGTGCCTCTTCTTACAGGGGGGGGAACACTGAAGCTTTCTTT

length: 15
size: many
D: -
V: TRBV5-5
J: TRBJ2-7
CDR3: CASSLGAGLYYEQYF
DNA: TGTGCCAGCAGCTTAGGGGCGGGACTGTACTACGAGCAGTACTTC

length: 14
size: -
D: -
V: TRBV6-2/TRBV6-3
J: TRBJ2-5
CDR3: CASSYYGNQETQYF
DNA: TGTGCCAGCAGTTACTACGGGAACCAAGAGACCCAGTACTTC

length: 14
size: -
D: TRBD1
V: TRBV27
J: TRBJ1-6
CDR3: CASRPQGGNSPLHF
DNA: TGTGCCAGCAGGCCACAGGGGGGGAATTCACCCCTCCACTTT

length: 17
size: -
D: TRBD1
V: TRBV6-5
J: TRBJ1-2
CDR3: CASSYDTRTGGADGYTF
DNA: TGTGCCAGCAGTTACGATACAAGAACAGGGGGCGCGGATGGCTACACCTTC

length: 11
size: many
D: -
V: TRBV30
J: TRBJ1-2
CDR3: CAWSRDRGYTF
DNA: TGTGCCTGGAGTAGAGATCGGGGCTACACCTTC

length: 15
size: many
D: TRBD2
V: TRBV7-2
J: TRBJ2-7
CDR3: CASSPDSGNVYEQYF
DNA: TGTGCCAGCAGCCCCGATAGCGGGAACGTATACGAGCAGTACTTC

length: 15
size: many
D: TRBD1
V: TRBV7-2
J: TRBJ1-2
CDR3: CASSLGITGGYGYTF
DNA: TGTGCCAGCAGCTTAGGGATTACAGGGGGATATGGCTACACCTTC

length: 13
size: many
D: -
V: TRBV11-2
J: TRBJ1-1
CDR3: CASSLRGSAEAFF
DNA: TGTGCCAGCAGCTTAAGGGGGAGCGCTGAAGCTTTCTTT

length: 13
size: -
D: -
V: TRBV29-1
J: TRBJ2-7
CDR3: CSVEDWQGSEQYF
DNA: TGCAGCGTTGAAGATTGGCAGGGGAGCGAGCAGTACTTC

length: 12
size: many
D: -
V: TRBV28
J: TRBJ1-5
CDR3: CASSFPSQPQHF
DNA: TGTGCCAGCAGTTTCCCGAGTCAGCCCCAGCATTTT

length: 15
size: few
D: TRBD1
V: TRBV30
J: TRBJ2-3
CDR3: CAWRTDRDRPVTQYF
DNA: TGTGCCTGGAGGACAGACAGGGACCGACCTGTTACGCAGTATTTT

length: 16
size: -
D: TRBD1
V: TRBV30
J: TRBJ1-2
CDR3: CAWSVLGTGENYGYTF
DNA: TGTGCCTGGAGTGTATTGGGGACAGGGGAAAACTATGGCTACACCTTC

length: 15
size: -
D: -
V: TRBV20-1
J: TRBJ2-7
CDR3: CSAGDPFGGYVEQYF
DNA: TGCAGTGCTGGAGACCCCTTTGGGGGGTACGTGGAGCAGTACTTC

length: 14
size: many
D: TRBD1
V: TRBV30
J: TRBJ2-1
CDR3: CAWSHRDRGNEQFF
DNA: TGTGCCTGGAGTCACCGGGACAGGGGTAATGAGCAGTTCTTC

length: 12
size: many
D: -
V: TRBV2
J: TRBJ1-5
CDR3: CASRQGNQPQHF
DNA: TGTGCCAGCAGACAGGGCAATCAGCCCCAGCATTTT

length: 15
size: few
D: TRBD2
V: TRBV20-1
J: TRBJ2-5
CDR3: CSAPPLAGVGETQYF
DNA: TGCAGTGCCCCACCCCTAGCGGGAGTTGGTGAGACCCAGTACTTC

length: 15
size: few
D: -
V: TRBV6-2/TRBV6-3
J: TRBJ1-1
CDR3: CASSYPSAGNTEAFF
DNA: TGTGCCAGCAGTTACCCTTCGGCAGGGAACACTGAAGCTTTCTTT

length: 14
size: few
D: -
V: TRBV15
J: TRBJ1-1
CDR3: CATSRLQGNTEAFF
DNA: TGTGCCACCAGCAGATTACAGGGGAACACTGAAGCTTTCTTT

length: 15
size: few
D: -
V: TRBV29-1
J: TRBJ2-1
CDR3: CSIALLGQSYNEQFF
DNA: TGCAGCATAGCTCTACTGGGACAATCCTACAATGAGCAGTTCTTC

length: 14
size: many
D: -
V: TRBV18
J: TRBJ1-4
CDR3: CASSPEGTNEKLFF
DNA: TGTGCCAGCTCACCAGAGGGGACTAATGAAAAACTGTTTTTT

length: 15
size: many
D: -
V: TRBV10-3
J: TRBJ1-1
CDR3: CAISEGGQGNTEAFF
DNA: TGTGCCATCAGTGAGGGGGGGCAGGGGAACACTGAAGCTTTCTTT

length: 15
size: few
D: -
V: TRBV19
J: TRBJ2-1
CDR3: CASSPTVRDLTEQFF
DNA: TGTGCCAGTAGCCCAACTGTCCGAGACTTGACTGAGCAGTTCTTC

length: 16
size: -
D: -
V: TRBV4-1
J: TRBJ1-2
CDR3: CANSPYYGQLTYGYTF
DNA: TGCGCCAACAGCCCCTACTACGGACAGTTAACCTATGGCTACACCTTC

length: 14
size: many
D: -
V: TRBV12-3/TRBV12-4
J: TRBJ2-7
CDR3: CASSLTFTGYEQYF
DNA: TGTGCCAGCAGTTTAACGTTCACGGGGTACGAGCAGTACTTC

length: 16
size: many
D: TRBD2
V: TRBV20-1
J: TRBJ2-7
CDR3: CSARSLAGGIVSEQYF
DNA: TGCAGTGCTAGGTCCCTAGCGGGAGGTATCGTCTCCGAGCAGTACTTC

length: 15
size: once
D: TRBD1
V: TRBV6-1
J: TRBJ1-1
CDR3: CASRAQGAGQTEAFF
DNA: TGTGCCAGCAGGGCCCAGGGGGCAGGTCAGACTGAAGCTTTCTTT

length: 14
size: -
D: -
V: TRBV7-2
J: TRBJ2-5
CDR3: CASSLGWDPRTQYF
DNA: TGTGCCAGCAGCTTAGGCTGGGACCCGAGGACCCAGTACTTC

length: 14
size: many
D: TRBD1
V: TRBV6-1
J: TRBJ2-2
CDR3: CASRPGQASGELFF
DNA: TGTGCCAGCAGACCGGGACAGGCCTCCGGGGAGCTGTTTTTT

length: 13
size: -
D: -
V: TRBV5-6
J: TRBJ2-7
CDR3: CASHSGTDDEQYF
DNA: TGTGCCAGCCATAGTGGGACCGACGACGAGCAGTACTTC

length: 16
size: -
D: -
V: TRBV14
J: TRBJ2-3
CDR3: CASSQPGDQRADTQYF
DNA: TGTGCCAGCAGCCAACCGGGGGACCAGAGGGCGGATACGCAGTATTTT

length: 16
size: -
D: TRBD1
V: TRBV19
J: TRBJ2-7
CDR3: CASSRTPGQPTYEQYF
DNA: TGTGCCAGTAGTCGTACACCGGGACAGCCAACCTACGAGCAGTACTTC

length: 16
size: -
D: -
V: TRBV19
J: TRBJ2-6
CDR3: CASTFGGTSGANVLTF
DNA: TGTGCCAGTACCTTCGGGGGTACCTCTGGGGCCAACGTCCTGACTTTC

length: 15
size: -
D: TRBD2
V: TRBV29-1
J: TRBJ2-1
CDR3: CSVEGKLAAYNEQFF
DNA: TGCAGCGTTGAAGGAAAACTAGCGGCATACAATGAGCAGTTCTTC

length: 17
size: many
D: TRBD2
V: TRBV11-3
J: TRBJ2-2
CDR3: CASSLRTGTSGTGELFF
DNA: TGTGCCAGCAGCTTACGGACGGGGACTAGCGGGACCGGGGAGCTGTTTTTT

length: 16
size: many
D: -
V: TRBV7-3
J: TRBJ2-2
CDR3: CASSLLSAANTGELFF
DNA: TGTGCCAGCAGCTTACTGTCTGCTGCGAACACCGGGGAGCTGTTTTTT

length: 14
size: many
D: -
V: TRBV2
J: TRBJ1-1
CDR3: CASSDSRGRTEAFF
DNA: TGTGCCAGCAGTGATTCCAGGGGCCGCACTGAAGCTTTCTTT

length: 15
size: few
D: TRBD2
V: TRBV6-4
J: TRBJ2-3
CDR3: CASSDSTSGGATQYF
DNA: TGTGCCAGCAGTGACTCGACTAGCGGGGGGGCTACGCAGTATTTT

length: 15
size: -
D: TRBD2
V: TRBV9
J: TRBJ2-2
CDR3: CASSPSSGKFEELFF
DNA: TGTGCCAGCAGCCCCTCTAGCGGGAAGTTTGAGGAGCTGTTTTTT

length: 13
size: few
D: -
V: TRBV7-2
J: TRBJ2-7
CDR3: CASSTEGPYEQYF
DNA: TGTGCCAGCAGCACAGAGGGTCCCTACGAGCAGTACTTC

length: 12
size: -
D: -
V: TRBV7-2
J: TRBJ2-5
CDR3: CASSWEVETQYF
DNA: TGTGCCAGCAGCTGGGAGGTGGAGACCCAGTACTTC

length: 13
size: many
D: -
V: TRBV6-6
J: TRBJ1-2
CDR3: CASSYRELGGYTF
DNA: TGTGCCAGCAGTTACCGGGAATTGGGAGGCTACACCTTC

length: 14
size: few
D: -
V: TRBV6-1
J: TRBJ1-5
CDR3: CATRWDTGIQPQHF
DNA: TGTGCCACACGCTGGGACACAGGGATTCAGCCCCAGCATTTT

length: 15
size: -
D: TRBD2
V: TRBV4-3
J: TRBJ2-3
CDR3: CASSVASGSSDTQYF
DNA: TGCGCCAGCAGCGTAGCTAGCGGGAGTTCAGATACGCAGTATTTT

length: 13
size: few
D: -
V: TRBV7-2
J: TRBJ2-5
CDR3: CASSLELQETQYF
DNA: TGTGCCAGCAGCTTAGAGTTACAAGAGACCCAGTACTTC

length: 13
size: -
D: -
V: TRBV6-2/TRBV6-3
J: TRBJ2-2
CDR3: CASSYLMAGELFF
DNA: TGTGCCAGCAGTTACTTGATGGCCGGGGAGCTGTTTTTT

length: 13
size: many
D: -
V: TRBV11-1
J: TRBJ1-1
CDR3: CASSLGEVTEAFF
DNA: TGTGCCAGCAGCTTGGGGGAAGTTACTGAAGCTTTCTTT

length: 13
size: few
D: -
V: TRBV27
J: TRBJ2-5
CDR3: CASSLVGAETQYF
DNA: TGTGCCAGCAGTTTAGTCGGCGCGGAGACCCAGTACTTC

length: 14
size: -
D: -
V: TRBV6-5
J: TRBJ2-3
CDR3: CASSLGPDLYTQYF
DNA: TGTGCCAGCAGCTTAGGCCCCGACTTATATACGCAGTATTTT

length: 17
size: few
D: -
V: TRBV7-9
J: TRBJ2-4
CDR3: CASPFWGRGFGKNIQYF
DNA: TGTGCCAGCCCTTTTTGGGGTCGCGGATTTGGCAAAAACATTCAGTACTTC

length: 14
size: few
D: TRBD1
V: TRBV6-1
J: TRBJ2-7
CDR3: CASRQDRGSYEQYF
DNA: TGTGCCAGCAGACAGGACAGGGGATCTTACGAGCAGTACTTC

length: 13
size: many
D: TRBD2
V: TRBV3-1
J: TRBJ2-3
CDR3: CASAGGATDTQYF
DNA: TGTGCCAGTGCCGGGGGGGCTACAGATACGCAGTATTTT